Presented here are 17 T cell receptor beta chains from one specimen sequenced in a study of brain T cells in children with intractable seizures. The table came from immunoSEQ multiplex PCR; TCRdb's copy has only in-frame clones and leaves some out. The sample shows roughly 110,000 clones, approximately 94% of them seen only once. Sequenced here: peripheral blood, sampled at surgery. The receptor source for this set is a boy younger than two with hemimegalencephaly and intractable seizures.

J is TRBJ1-5 and V is TRBV15; D gene uncertain. V was clipped by 3 bases and J by 8 bases, with 11 bases between them. The CDR3 is made up of 13 amino acids. The V gene's germline CDR1 is LNHNV and CDR2 YYDKDF (reference sequence). Here the CDR3 reads CATSRRQSEPQHF. In DNA form, the CDR3 reads TGTGCCACCAGCAGGAGGCAGTCAGAGCCCCAGCATTTT.

J is TRBJ1-4 and V is TRBV7-3; TRBD1 aligns across 11 bases. CDR1 SGHTA and CDR2 FQGTGA come from the germline V gene. This CDR3 contains 17 residues. V lost 4 bases, J lost 3 bases, and 7 bases stayed unmatched. In DNA form, the CDR3 reads TGTGCCAGCAGCTCAAGGGACAGGGGGGAACCTAATGAAAAACTGTTTTTT. Its protein is CASSSRDRGEPNEKLFF.

V is TRBV28 and J is TRBJ1-3, with 9 positions matching TRBD1. The CDR3 spans 15 residues. The V gene end was trimmed by 6 bases and the J gene end by 2 bases; junction bases not matched to a gene: 5. Germline V lookup: CDR1 MDHEN, CDR2 SYDVKM. Written as DNA, the CDR3 is TGTGCCAGCAGACCGGGACAGGGAACTGGAAACACCATATATTTT. Protein: CASRPGQGTGNTIYF.

The chain carries TRBV7-9 and TRBJ1-2; TRBD1 is a possible D gene (6 bases). Trimming cost V 5 bases and J 1 base, with 20 bases left between them. Germline CDR1 SEHNR, CDR2 FQNEAQ (reference sequence). This CDR3 spans 17 amino acids. CDR3 region: CASSRSLDRTRNYGYTF. The DNA for the CDR3 is TGTGCCAGCAGCCGCTCGCTCGACAGGACTCGTAACTATGGCTACACCTTC. The full variable domain, with the rest looked up from reference TRBV7-9 and TRBJ1-2, is DTGVSQNPRHKITKRGQNVTFRCDPISEHNRLYWYRQTLGQGPEFLTYFQNEAQLEKSRLLSDRFSAERPKGSFSTLEIQRTEQGDSAMYLCASSRSLDRTRNYGYTFGSGTRLTVV.

The chain links TRBV19 to TRBJ1-2, with a weak D call TRBD1 (6 bases). V was cut by 3 bases and J by 8 bases, with 13 bases left in between. The germline V gene has CDR1 LNHDA and CDR2 SQIVND (reference sequence). The length of the CDR3 is 13 residues. CDR3 loop: CASSILTGGGYTF. The DNA for the CDR3 is TGTGCCAGTAGTATCTTGACAGGAGGGGGCTACACCTTC.

The gene calls are TRBV2 and TRBJ2-1, with 7 bases identical to TRBD2. The ends lost 1 base at V and 3 bases at J; junction bases unmatched: 3. Germline V gene sequence: CDR1 SNHLY, CDR2 FYNNEI. The CDR3 length is 15 residues. This chain's CDR3 is CASSEELADYNEQFF. The DNA of the CDR3 is TGTGCCAGCAGTGAAGAGCTAGCGGACTACAATGAGCAGTTCTTC.

The chain joins TRBV18 to TRBJ1-2, with D perhaps matching TRBD1 (5 bases). The CDR3 is 12 residues long. V was cut by 2 bases and J by 5 bases, with 6 bases left in between. Germline V gene sequence: CDR1 KGHSH, CDR2 LQKENI. The CDR3 region has the DNA TGTGCCAGCTCACCAGGGGGATATGGCTACACCTTC. Its translation: CASSPGGYGYTF.

The CDR3 DNA follows: TGTGCCAGCAGCAAAGTAGCGGGAGGCCCAGATACGCAGTATTTT. Its protein is CASSKVAGGPDTQYF. The rearrangement links TRBV21-1 to TRBJ2-3; the D call in the table, TRBD2, was not verified against the DNA. TRBV21-1 is designated a pseudogene. This CDR3 has 15 amino acids.

The chain combines TRBV6-1 with TRBJ1-6; 8 positions agree with TRBD1. Germline CDR1 MNHNS, CDR2 SASEGT. The CDR3 runs 18 residues. The J segment lost 2 bases and the V segment lost 4 bases, leaving 10 bases of the junction unmatched. CDR3 in DNA: TGTGCCAGCAGTGCGGCCGGACAGGGTAGCACCTATAATTCACCCCTCCACTTT. Protein product: CASSAAGQGSTYNSPLHF.

This chain uses TRBV29-1 with TRBJ2-2; 12 bases are shared with TRBD2. CDR1 is SQVTM, CDR2 ANQGSEA, per germline. V gave up 6 bases and J gave up 5 bases; unmatched junction bases: 4. The CDR3 has 14 residues. DNA of the CDR3: TGCAGCGTCGCTAGCGGGAGGGAGACCGGGGAGCTGTTTTTT. Amino acid sequence: CSVASGRETGELFF.

The CDR3 nucleotides read TGTGCCATCACTTGGGGTCTAGGTAGCAATGAGCAGTTCTTC. Amino acids: CAITWGLGSNEQFF. This rearrangement joins TRBV10-3 to TRBJ2-1; D remains ambiguous. V was clipped by 7 bases and J by 6 bases, with 16 bases between them. CDR3 length equals 14 residues. Germline CDR1 and CDR2: ENHRY and SYGVKD.

The chain carries TRBV5-1 and TRBJ2-1; TRBD2 matches at 9 bases. The length of the CDR3 is 18 residues. V was pared by 0 bases and J by 5 bases, with 12 bases of the junction left unmatched. The germline V gene has CDR1 SGHRS and CDR2 YFSETQ. The CDR3: CASSLGLRSGRPNNEQFF. CDR3 sequence (DNA): TGCGCCAGCAGCTTGGGCCTGAGGAGCGGGAGGCCAAACAATGAGCAGTTCTTC. Looking up the rest from reference TRBV5-1 and TRBJ2-1 gives the full variable domain: KAGVTQTPRYLIKTRGQQVTLSCSPISGHRSVSWYQQTPGQGLQFLFEYFSETQRNKGNFPGRFSGRQFSNSRSEMNVSTLELGDSALYLCASSLGLRSGRPNNEQFFGPGTRLTVL.

The gene calls are TRBV24-1 and TRBJ2-1; the D is unclear. Germline V gene lookup returns CDR1 KGHDR and CDR2 SFDVKD. The CDR3 extends over 15 amino acids. The V end was cut by 0 bases, the J end by 5 bases, with 10 bases between. CDR3: CATSDLPWKNNEQFF. Written as DNA, the CDR3 is TGTGCCACCAGTGATTTGCCCTGGAAAAACAATGAGCAGTTCTTC.

This clone appeared once. The chain has TRBV28 and TRBJ2-7; 11 bases agree with TRBD1. From germline, CDR1 is MDHEN and CDR2 SYDVKM. J was trimmed by 5 bases and V by 4 bases; bases with no gene match: 7. CDR3 length equals 15 residues. The CDR3, as DNA: TGTGCCAGCAGTTCTCAGGACAGGGGGCTAGACGAGCAGTACTTC. Its translation is CASSSQDRGLDEQYF.

The genes are TRBV13 and TRBJ2-7; TRBD1 might be the D (5 bases). Trimming pared 0 bases from V and 3 bases from J, leaving 9 bases between. The germline V gene encodes CDR1 PRHDT and CDR2 FYEKMQ (reference sequence). The CDR3 loop spans 14 amino acids. CDR3 nucleotides: TGTGCCAGCAGCTTAGGCCCCAGGGTCTACGAGCAGTACTTC. This gives the protein CASSLGPRVYEQYF.

V usage is TRBV3-1 (or the pseudogene TRBV3-2) and J usage is TRBJ2-1; 9 bases match TRBD2. Trimming cost V 1 base and J 3 bases; bases outside gene matches: 7. The germline V gene has CDR1 LGHDT and CDR2 YNNKEL (reference sequence). The CDR3 is 17 residues long. The CDR3 reads CASSQGALAGLYNEQFF. The CDR3 nucleotides read TGTGCCAGCAGCCAAGGGGCCCTAGCGGGACTCTACAATGAGCAGTTCTTC.

The chain combines TRBV6-6 with TRBJ2-5; D call uncertain. V lost 0 bases and J 2 bases, leaving 7 bases between the germline ends. Germline loops: CDR1 MNHNY, CDR2 SVGAGI (reference sequence). The CDR3 is 14 amino acids. The CDR3 sequence: CASSYSQTQETQYF. The CDR3 nucleotides are TGTGCCAGCAGTTACTCCCAAACGCAAGAGACCCAGTACTTC.